These 17 T cell receptor beta chains came from one sample sequenced in a study of OX40 agonist ivuxolimab in advanced cancers. The method was immunoSEQ multiplex PCR; TCRdb's version includes in-frame clones alone and lacks a portion of them. The sample carries 60,000 to 75,000 clones, 80% to 85% recorded once. Source: CD4+ or CD8+ T cells sorted from blood, taken in a trial of the OX40 agonist ivuxolimab. These receptors came from an adult with an advanced solid tumor such as melanoma, head and neck, liver or kidney cancer.

This clone showed up just once. The chain carries TRBV27 and TRBJ2-5, with D possibly matching TRBD2 (6 bases). Germline values: CDR1 MNHEY, CDR2 SMNVEV (reference sequence). The CDR3 spans 15 residues. The V and J ends lost 7 bases and 5 bases respectively, with 20 bases between them. Here the CDR3 reads CASTSSYGGGETQYF. DNA of the CDR3: TGTGCCAGCACCAGTTCCTACGGGGGTGGGGAGACCCAGTACTTC.

This chain connects TRBV19 to TRBJ1-5; the D is unclear. CDR1 is LNHDA, CDR2 SQIVND, per germline (reference sequence). Trimming took 2 bases from V and 4 from J, leaving 9 bases between them. The CDR3 sequence is 14 residues long. The CDR3 bases are TGTGCCAGTAGTATATCTGGAGAAAATCAGCCCCAGCATTTT. This codes for CASSISGENQPQHF.

This chain joins TRBV19 and TRBJ2-7; 9 positions agree with TRBD1. With V trimmed by 5 bases and J by 2 bases, 4 bases remained unmatched. The germline CDR1 and CDR2 sequences are LNHDA and SQIVND (reference sequence). The CDR3 sequence is 14 residues long. The CDR3: CASSPGQGPYEQYF. For the CDR3, the DNA is TGTGCCAGTAGTCCGGGACAGGGTCCCTACGAGCAGTACTTC.

The chain recombines TRBV2 with TRBJ2-1; the match to TRBD2 covers 11 bases. The CDR3 runs 15 residues. The germline CDR1 and CDR2 sequences are SNHLY and FYNNEI. The trim removed 6 bases at V and 2 bases at J, leaving 3 bases unmatched. CDR3 protein: CASRPGLAAYNEQFF. CDR3 sequence (DNA): TGTGCCAGCAGGCCGGGACTAGCGGCCTACAATGAGCAGTTCTTC.

This chain connects TRBV5-1 to TRBJ2-2; the D gene is possibly TRBD2 (6 bases). CDR1 and CDR2 from the germline V gene are SGHRS and YFSETQ. The CDR3 length is 17 residues. The germline V and J ends were trimmed by 8 bases and 3 bases, with 23 bases remaining between them. The DNA of the CDR3 is TGCGCCAGGCCCACGACGGGGGTGCTCCGGGACACCGGGGAGCTGTTTTTT. It yields the protein CARPTTGVLRDTGELFF.

The rearrangement joins TRBV7-2 to TRBJ2-1, with TRBD2 identical over 7 bases. This CDR3 contains 15 residues. Germline V CDR1 and CDR2: SGHTA, FQGNSA. V lost 3 bases to trimming and J lost 1 base; unmatched junction nucleotides: 3. DNA for the CDR3: TGTGCCAGCAGCTTGGGGCGGGGGTCCTACAATGAGCAGTTCTTC. It is translated as CASSLGRGSYNEQFF.

The CDR3 region has the DNA TGTGCCAGCAGCCGCGGGACAGGTGGCTACGAGCAGTACTTC. It translates to CASSRGTGGYEQYF. This sequence joins TRBV7-6 and TRBJ2-7; 8 nucleotides match TRBD1. The CDR3 runs 14 residues. Germline-derived CDR1 and CDR2 are SGHVS and FNYEAQ. V lost 5 bases and J lost 3; bases outside the gene matches: 6.

V is TRBV30 and J is TRBJ1-5; perhaps TRBD1 as D (6 bases). The germline gives CDR1 GTSNPN, CDR2 SVGIG (reference sequence). V was pared by 5 bases and J by 6 bases, with 14 bases between. This CDR3 comprises 13 residues. CDR3 sequence: CAWGQGGSQPQHF. For the CDR3, the DNA is TGTGCCTGGGGTCAAGGGGGGAGTCAGCCCCAGCATTTT.

The J gene is TRBJ2-7, the V gene TRBV5-6, with TRBD2 matching over 9 bases. Germline loops: CDR1 SGHDT, CDR2 YYEEEE. The V gene end was trimmed by 0 bases and the J gene end by 0 bases; junction bases not matched to a gene: 7. The CDR3 has 17 amino acids. The CDR3 region has the DNA TGTGCCAGCAGCTTGGCCGGGCTAGCGGGGCCCTCCTACGAGCAGTACTTC. It specifies CASSLAGLAGPSYEQYF. Combining the CDR3 with reference TRBV5-6 and TRBJ2-7 gives the whole variable domain DAGVTQSPTHLIKTRGQQVTLRCSPKSGHDTVSWYQQALGQGPQFIFQYYEEEERQRGNFPDRFSGHQFPNYSSELNVNALLLGDSALYLCASSLAGLAGPSYEQYFGPGTRLTVT.

The chain uses TRBV5-4 and TRBJ2-5; D unresolved. This CDR3 spans 14 amino acids. V dropped 2 bases and J dropped 1 base, with 9 bases sitting between them. Germline V CDR1 and CDR2: SGHNT, YYREEE (reference sequence). CDR3 protein: CASSFGVGQETQYF. The CDR3 DNA is TGTGCCAGCAGCTTTGGGGTCGGCCAAGAGACCCAGTACTTC.

This chain connects TRBV11-2 to TRBJ2-7; D is uncertain. In germline, CDR1 is SGHAT, CDR2 FQNNGV. V lost 1 base to trimming and J lost 2 bases, with 6 bases between them. The CDR3 contains 13 residues. In DNA form, the CDR3 reads TGTGCCAGCAGCTTAGGGGCTCCCTACGAGCAGTACTTC. Its translation: CASSLGAPYEQYF.

The V call is TRBV10-3, the J call TRBJ2-5; D perhaps matches TRBD2 (5 bases). V was clipped by 6 bases and J by 2 bases, with 7 bases between them. This CDR3 is built from 12 residues. Germline V CDR1 and CDR2: ENHRY, SYGVKD. The DNA for the CDR3 is TGTGCCATCAGCCCGGGACAAGAGACCCAGTACTTC. This translates into CAISPGQETQYF.

This sequence joins TRBV10-2 and TRBJ1-2; a possible D gene is TRBD1 (6 bases). The germline V and J ends were trimmed by 0 bases and 5 bases, with 7 bases remaining between them. The CDR3 runs to 13 residues. Germline lookup yields CDR1 WSHSY and CDR2 SAAADI. The CDR3 coding sequence is TGCGCCAGCAGTGAGTCAGGGGGGTATGGCTACACCTTC. Its translation is CASSESGGYGYTF.

On this clone: This sample also contains other DNA sequences that code for the same CDR3. The chain couples TRBV5-1 to TRBJ2-3; no definite D call. The germline V gene encodes CDR1 SGHRS and CDR2 YFSETQ. The CDR3 spans 14 residues. V was pared by 2 bases and J by 0 bases, with 7 bases between. As DNA, the CDR3 is TGCGCCAGCAGCTTAGGAGCTAGCACAGATACGCAGTATTTT. This gives the protein CASSLGASTDTQYF. Full variable domain (rest looked up from reference TRBV5-1 and TRBJ2-3): KAGVTQTPRYLIKTRGQQVTLSCSPISGHRSVSWYQQTPGQGLQFLFEYFSETQRNKGNFPGRFSGRQFSNSRSEMNVSTLELGDSALYLCASSLGASTDTQYFGPGTRLTVL.

V and J are TRBV30 and TRBJ2-6; the D is unclear. Deletions cut 8 bases from V and 4 bases from J, with 12 bases between. Germline-derived CDR1 and CDR2 are GTSNPN and SVGIG (reference sequence). This CDR3 spans 13 amino acids. The CDR3 DNA follows: TGTGCCCTAGACCCCGCGGGGGCCAACGTCCTGACTTTC. Translating it yields CALDPAGANVLTF.

The gene calls are TRBV4-3 and TRBJ2-7, with no clear D. The CDR3 is made up of 14 amino acids. Germline V gene data show CDR1 as LGHNA and CDR2 as YSLEER. Trimming removed 0 bases from V and 6 bases from J, with 12 bases in between. CDR3 in DNA: TGCGCCAGCAGCCAAGATCTGGAGAGCATCGAGCAGTACTTC. Translated, it gives CASSQDLESIEQYF.

V is TRBV5-1 and J is TRBJ2-2; 7 positions agree with TRBD1. Germline assignment: CDR1 SGHRS and CDR2 YFSETQ. The ends lost 1 base at V and 6 bases at J; junction bases unmatched: 6. This CDR3 contains 15 residues. Here the CDR3 DNA reads TGCGCCAGCAGCTTGATCCCGGGACAGTCCGGGGAGCTGTTTTTT. This translates into CASSLIPGQSGELFF.